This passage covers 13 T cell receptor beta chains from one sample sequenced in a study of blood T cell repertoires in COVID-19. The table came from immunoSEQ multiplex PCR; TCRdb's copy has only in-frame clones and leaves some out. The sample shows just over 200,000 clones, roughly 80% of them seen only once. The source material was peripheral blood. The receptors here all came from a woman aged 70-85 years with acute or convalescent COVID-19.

For the CDR3, the DNA is TGTGCCAGCTCACACGACACCGCGAACACCGGGGAGCTGTTTTTT. Translating it yields CASSHDTANTGELFF. The chain recombines TRBV18 with TRBJ2-2; the D is unclear. The V end lost 4 bases, the J end lost 0 bases, and 9 bases lay between the germline ends. Germline V gives CDR1 KGHSH, CDR2 LQKENI. The CDR3 loop spans 15 amino acids.

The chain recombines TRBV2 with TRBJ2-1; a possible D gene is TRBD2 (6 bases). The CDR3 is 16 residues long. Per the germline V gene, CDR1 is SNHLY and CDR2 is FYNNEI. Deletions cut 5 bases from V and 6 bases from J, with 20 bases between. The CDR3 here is CASSLEAPGVGNEQFF. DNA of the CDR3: TGTGCCAGCAGTCTCGAGGCGCCGGGGGTAGGCAATGAGCAGTTCTTC.

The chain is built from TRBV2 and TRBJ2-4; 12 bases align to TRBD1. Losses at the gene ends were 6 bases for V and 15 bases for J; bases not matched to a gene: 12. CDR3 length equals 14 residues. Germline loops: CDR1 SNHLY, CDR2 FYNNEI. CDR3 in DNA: TGTGCCAGCAGCCCGGGACAGGGGGCCTTTTTAAGGTACTTC. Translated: CASSPGQGAFLRYF.

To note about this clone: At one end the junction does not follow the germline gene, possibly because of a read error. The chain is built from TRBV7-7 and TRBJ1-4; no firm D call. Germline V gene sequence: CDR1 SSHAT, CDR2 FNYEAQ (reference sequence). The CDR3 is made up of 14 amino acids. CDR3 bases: TGTGCTAGCAGCCCTGGCGGAGAAAATGAAAAACTGTTTTTT. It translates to CASSPGGENEKLFF. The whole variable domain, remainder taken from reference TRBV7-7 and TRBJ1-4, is GAGVSQSPRYKVTKRGQDVTLRCDPISSHATLYWYQQALGQGPEFLTYFNYEAQPDKSGLPSDRFSAERPEGSISTLTIQRTEQRDSAMYRCASSPGGENEKLFFGSGTQLSVL.

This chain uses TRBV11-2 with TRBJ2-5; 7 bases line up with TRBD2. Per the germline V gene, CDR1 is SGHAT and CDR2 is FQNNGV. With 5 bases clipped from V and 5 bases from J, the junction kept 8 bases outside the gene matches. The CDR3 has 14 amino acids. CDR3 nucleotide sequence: TGTGCCAGCAGCCTCCAATTCGGGAGGGAGACCCAGTACTTC. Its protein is CASSLQFGRETQYF.

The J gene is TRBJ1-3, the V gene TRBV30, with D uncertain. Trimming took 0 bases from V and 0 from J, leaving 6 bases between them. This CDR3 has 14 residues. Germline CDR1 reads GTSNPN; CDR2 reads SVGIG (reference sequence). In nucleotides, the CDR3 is TGTGCCTGGAGTGTACTGTCCTCTGGAAACACCATATATTTT. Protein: CAWSVLSSGNTIYF.

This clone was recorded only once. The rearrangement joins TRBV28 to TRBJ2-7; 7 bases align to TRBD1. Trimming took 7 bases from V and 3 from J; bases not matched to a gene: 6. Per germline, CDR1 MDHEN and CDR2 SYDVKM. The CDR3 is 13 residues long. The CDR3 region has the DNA TGTGCCAGCATGGGGCAGGGGGTCTACGAGCAGTACTTC. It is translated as CASMGQGVYEQYF.

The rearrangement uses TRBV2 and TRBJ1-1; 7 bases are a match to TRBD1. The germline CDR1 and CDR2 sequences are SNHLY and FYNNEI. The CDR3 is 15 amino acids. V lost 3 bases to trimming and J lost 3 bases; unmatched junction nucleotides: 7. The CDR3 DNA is TGTGCCAGCAGTGACAGGGGGTCTATGTACACTGAAGCTTTCTTT. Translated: CASSDRGSMYTEAFF.

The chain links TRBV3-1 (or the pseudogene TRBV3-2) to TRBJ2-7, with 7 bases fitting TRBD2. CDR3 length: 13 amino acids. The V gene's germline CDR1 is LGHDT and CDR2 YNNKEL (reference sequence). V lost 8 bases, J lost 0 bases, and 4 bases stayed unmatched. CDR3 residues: CASGSSGSYEQYF. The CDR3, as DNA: TGTGCCAGCGGGTCTAGCGGCTCCTACGAGCAGTACTTC.

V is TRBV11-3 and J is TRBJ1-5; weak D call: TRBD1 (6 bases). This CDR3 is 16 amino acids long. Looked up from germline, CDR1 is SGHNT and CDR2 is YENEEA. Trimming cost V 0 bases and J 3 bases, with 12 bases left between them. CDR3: CASSLDPGENNQPQHF. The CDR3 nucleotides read TGTGCCAGCAGCTTAGATCCAGGGGAGAACAATCAGCCCCAGCATTTT.

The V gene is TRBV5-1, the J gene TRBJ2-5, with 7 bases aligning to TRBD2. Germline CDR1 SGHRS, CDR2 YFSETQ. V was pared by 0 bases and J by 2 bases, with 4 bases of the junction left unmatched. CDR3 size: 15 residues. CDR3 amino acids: CASSLVGGFQETQYF. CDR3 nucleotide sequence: TGCGCCAGCAGCTTGGTCGGGGGGTTTCAAGAGACCCAGTACTTC. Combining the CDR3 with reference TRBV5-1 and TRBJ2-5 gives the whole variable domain KAGVTQTPRYLIKTRGQQVTLSCSPISGHRSVSWYQQTPGQGLQFLFEYFSETQRNKGNFPGRFSGRQFSNSRSEMNVSTLELGDSALYLCASSLVGGFQETQYFGPGTRLLVL.

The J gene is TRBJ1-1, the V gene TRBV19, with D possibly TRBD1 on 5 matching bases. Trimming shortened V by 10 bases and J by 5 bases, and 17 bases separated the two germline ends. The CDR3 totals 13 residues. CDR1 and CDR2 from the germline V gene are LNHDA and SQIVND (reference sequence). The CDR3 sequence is CAIFPDTSTEAFF. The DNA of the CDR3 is TGTGCCATTTTTCCGGACACCTCGACTGAAGCTTTCTTT.

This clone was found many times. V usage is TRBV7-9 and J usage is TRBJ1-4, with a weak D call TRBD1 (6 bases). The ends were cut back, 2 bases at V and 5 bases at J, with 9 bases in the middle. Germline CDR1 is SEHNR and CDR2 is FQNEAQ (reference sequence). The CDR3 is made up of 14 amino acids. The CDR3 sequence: CASSLTQGNEKLFF. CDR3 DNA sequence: TGTGCCAGCAGCTTAACACAGGGAAATGAAAAACTGTTTTTT.